Each of the 10 T cell receptor beta chains below was sequenced from the same sample in a study of cytomegalovirus exposure and HLA in healthy donors. Using immunoSEQ multiplex PCR, the repertoire was profiled, and TCRdb retains in-frame clones only, with some absent. This sample carries some 80,000 clones, over 85% of them seen once, and the ten largest clones take 0.69%. Sequenced input: PBMCs. The receptors stem from a woman in her late teens or twenties in good health and CMV-seronegative.

CDR3 protein: CASSQDIAYSSYNEQFF. The CDR3 DNA sequence: TGCGCCAGCAGCCAAGATATAGCCTATAGCTCCTACAATGAGCAGTTCTTC. The rearrangement joins TRBV4-3 to TRBJ2-1; the D is unclear. Trimming took 0 bases from V and 0 from J, leaving 12 bases between them. The CDR3 is 17 residues long. Looked up from germline, CDR1 is LGHNA and CDR2 is YSLEER.

V and J are TRBV7-8 and TRBJ2-7; 8 nucleotides line up with TRBD1. The germline CDR1 and CDR2 sequences are SGHVS and FQNEAQ. The CDR3 loop spans 15 amino acids. V trimming: 5 bases; J trimming: 6 bases; junction bases outside the gene matches: 12. As DNA, the CDR3 is TGTGCCAGCAGCGGCCTTGCGGCAGGGGGCCTCGAGCAGTACTTC. Translation: CASSGLAAGGLEQYF.

The chain has TRBV19 and TRBJ1-1; D call uncertain. Trimming pared 7 bases from V and 5 bases from J, leaving 23 bases between. Germline V gene data show CDR1 as LNHDA and CDR2 as SQIVND (reference sequence). This CDR3 region has 16 residues. DNA of the CDR3: TGTGCCAGTAATATTGGGCCGGGCAGAGGGCGAACTGAAGCTTTCTTT. This encodes CASNIGPGRGRTEAFF.

V gene TRBV9 combines with J gene TRBJ2-3, with TRBD1 identical over 7 bases. Per the germline V gene, CDR1 is SGDLS and CDR2 is YYNGEE. V lost 3 bases to trimming and J lost 3 bases; unmatched junction nucleotides: 7. The CDR3 sequence is 15 residues long. The CDR3 nucleotides are TGTGCCAGCAGCGCCCCAGGGGGAAGGACAGATACGCAGTATTTT. It yields the protein CASSAPGGRTDTQYF.

The chain links TRBV7-2 to TRBJ1-5; 9 nucleotides align to TRBD1. V lost 5 bases to trimming and J lost 6 bases; unmatched junction nucleotides: 2. The CDR3 is 13 amino acids. Germline loops: CDR1 SGHTA, CDR2 FQGNSA. The CDR3 region is CASSGQGIQPQHF. Here the CDR3 DNA reads TGTGCCAGCAGCGGACAGGGGATTCAGCCCCAGCATTTT. The full variable domain, with the rest looked up from reference TRBV7-2 and TRBJ1-5, is GAGVSQSPSNKVTEKGKDVELRCDPISGHTALYWYRQSLGQGLEFLIYFQGNSAPDKSGLPSDRFSAERTGGSVSTLTIQRTQQEDSAVYLCASSGQGIQPQHFGDGTRLSIL.

The rearrangement links TRBV21-1 to TRBJ2-7; TRBD2 is taken as the D call from the table, unchecked against the DNA. TRBV21-1 is classified as a pseudogene. This CDR3 comprises 15 residues. CDR3 bases: TGTGCCAGCAGCACCCAAAAACGGGACTTCCGACGGGGGTACTTC. It codes for CASSTQKRDFRRGYF.

V is TRBV6-1 and J is TRBJ2-5; TRBD1 matches 7 bases. Unmatched junction bases numbered 5, after V lost 4 bases and J lost 0 bases. CDR1 MNHNS and CDR2 SASEGT come from the germline V gene. This CDR3 has 15 residues. In DNA form, the CDR3 reads TGTGCCAGCAGTGCTTCCGGGACAGACCAAGAGACCCAGTACTTC. Protein: CASSASGTDQETQYF.

The chain joins TRBV6-5 to TRBJ1-2, with D possibly TRBD1 on 5 matching bases. Germline CDR1 MNHEY, CDR2 SVGAGI. The V end was cut by 6 bases, the J end by 4 bases, with 12 bases between. The CDR3 has 13 amino acids. The CDR3: CASRYRGSYGYTF. The CDR3 DNA reads as TGTGCCAGCAGGTACCGGGGGTCCTATGGCTACACCTTC.

CDR3 in amino acids: CASRPQRGSLSYEQYF. The CDR3 DNA is TGTGCAAGTCGCCCCCAGCGAGGGTCCCTTTCCTACGAGCAGTACTTC. The rearrangement uses TRBV12-2 and TRBJ2-7; the table's D call, TRBD2, has no DNA check behind it. TRBV12-2 is recorded as a pseudogene. This CDR3 contains 16 residues.

V is TRBV28 and J is TRBJ1-1, with D unresolved. CDR3 length: 13 amino acids. The V and J ends lost 7 bases and 1 base respectively, with 10 bases between them. Germline lookup yields CDR1 MDHEN and CDR2 SYDVKM. The CDR3 reads CASTPSGNTEAFF. DNA for the CDR3: TGTGCCAGCACCCCGAGTGGGAACACTGAAGCTTTCTTT.